This T cell receptor beta chain originates from a study of breast tumors, draining lymph nodes, adjacent tissues. Study conclusions and caveats: Tumors had less TCR diversity than lymph nodes, more than nontumor tissue.

Deletions cut 7 bases from V and 5 bases from J, with 20 bases between. The CDR3 is 15 amino acids. Germline V lookup: CDR1 MNHNS, CDR2 SASEGT. TCRdb used MiXCR to reprocess the multiplex PCR reads, holding one entry per CDR3 protein. This repertoire shows about 110,000 distinct CDR3 sequences, 30% found once; its top ten account for 5.5% to 6%. This clonotype has a handful of counts. Its antigen is unknown. Samples came from axillary lymph nodes draining the breast cancer. The receptor was isolated from a female donor with breast cancer. Some clones in this sample may be carry-over from other donors' samples. The chain employs TRBV6-1 and TRBJ2-5, with TRBD2 as a possible D gene (6 bases). Sequencing was done on a sample of axillary lymph node tissue. The CDR3 region has the DNA TGTGCCAGCAAAAACCAACGGGGGTTTGGGGAGACCCAGTACTTC. It is translated as CASKNQRGFGETQYF.